A single TCR beta chain is shown here with its context. With 7 bases clipped from V and 5 bases from J, the junction kept 13 bases outside the gene matches. The germline V gene has CDR1 ENHRY and CDR2 SYGVKD. The CDR3 extends over 15 amino acids. This sample is drawn from a study of blood T cell repertoires in COVID-19. Study at large: The samples span acute and convalescent COVID-19 from the United States, Italy and Spain. Sources were T cells, B-cell-depleted T cells, or PBMCs; the material itself was cDNA or gDNA.

Methods used by the authors: Scientists estimated how many nucleated cells there were by amplifying reference gene primers. Clones were read by immunoSEQ multiplex PCR, and TCRdb kept only the in-frame ones, dropping some. The DNA was the basis for D and trimming; V, J and clone size are from that table. The table lists some 150,000 clones, about nine tenths of them singletons. The specimen was peripheral blood. This sequence originates from a woman aged 55 to 70 with active or convalescent COVID-19. The chain employs TRBV10-3 and TRBJ2-7; 8 positions match TRBD1. CDR3 sequence reads: CAINHSNRGFNEQYF. The CDR3 DNA follows: TGTGCCATCAATCATTCCAACAGGGGGTTCAACGAGCAGTACTTC.